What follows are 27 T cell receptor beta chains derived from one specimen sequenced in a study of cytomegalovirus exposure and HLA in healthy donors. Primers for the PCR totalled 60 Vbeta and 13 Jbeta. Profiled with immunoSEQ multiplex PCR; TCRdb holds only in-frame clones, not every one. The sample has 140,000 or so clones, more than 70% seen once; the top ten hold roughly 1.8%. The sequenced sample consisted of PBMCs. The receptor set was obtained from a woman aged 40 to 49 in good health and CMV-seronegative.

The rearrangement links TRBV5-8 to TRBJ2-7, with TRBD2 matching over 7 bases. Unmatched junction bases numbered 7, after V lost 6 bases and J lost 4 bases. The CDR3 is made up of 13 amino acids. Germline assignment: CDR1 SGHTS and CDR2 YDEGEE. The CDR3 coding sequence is TGTGCCAGCAATCTCGGGGGAGGGTACGAGCAGTACTTC. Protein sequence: CASNLGGGYEQYF.

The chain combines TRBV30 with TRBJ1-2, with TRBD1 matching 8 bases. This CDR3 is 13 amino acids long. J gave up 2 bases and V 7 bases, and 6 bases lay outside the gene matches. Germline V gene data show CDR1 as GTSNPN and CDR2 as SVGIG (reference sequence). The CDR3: CASRTGTNYGYTF. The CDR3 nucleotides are TGTGCCTCAAGGACAGGGACAAACTATGGCTACACCTTC.

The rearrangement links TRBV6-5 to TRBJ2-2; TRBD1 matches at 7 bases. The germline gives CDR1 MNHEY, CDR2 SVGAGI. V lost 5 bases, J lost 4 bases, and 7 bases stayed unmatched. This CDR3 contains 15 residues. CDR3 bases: TGTGCCAGCAGTCAGTGGGACAGATTCACCGGGGAGCTGTTTTTT. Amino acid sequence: CASSQWDRFTGELFF.

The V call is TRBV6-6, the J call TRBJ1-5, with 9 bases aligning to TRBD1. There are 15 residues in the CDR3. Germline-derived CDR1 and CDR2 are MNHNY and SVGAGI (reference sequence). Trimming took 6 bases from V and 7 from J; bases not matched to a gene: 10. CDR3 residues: CASSLTGGGNQPQHF. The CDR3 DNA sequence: TGTGCCAGCAGCCTTACAGGGGGCGGGAACCAGCCCCAGCATTTT.

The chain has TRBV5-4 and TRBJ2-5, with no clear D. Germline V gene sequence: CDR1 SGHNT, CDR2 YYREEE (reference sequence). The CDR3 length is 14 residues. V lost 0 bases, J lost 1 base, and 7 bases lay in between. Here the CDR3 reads CASSLVHSQETQYF. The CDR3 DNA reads TGTGCCAGCAGCTTGGTTCACTCCCAAGAGACCCAGTACTTC.

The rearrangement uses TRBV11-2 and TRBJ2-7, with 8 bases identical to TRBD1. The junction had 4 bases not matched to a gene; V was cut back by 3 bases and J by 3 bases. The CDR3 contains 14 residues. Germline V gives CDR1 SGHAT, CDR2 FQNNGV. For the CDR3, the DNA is TGTGCCAGCAGCTTCGGGACAGGCAACTACGAGCAGTACTTC. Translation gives CASSFGTGNYEQYF.

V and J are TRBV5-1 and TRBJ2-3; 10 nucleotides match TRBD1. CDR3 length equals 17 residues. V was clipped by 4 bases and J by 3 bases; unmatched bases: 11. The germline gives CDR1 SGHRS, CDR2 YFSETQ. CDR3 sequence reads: CASSNFVTGGLTDTQYF. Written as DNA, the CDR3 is TGCGCCAGCAGCAATTTCGTGACAGGGGGCTTAACAGATACGCAGTATTTT.

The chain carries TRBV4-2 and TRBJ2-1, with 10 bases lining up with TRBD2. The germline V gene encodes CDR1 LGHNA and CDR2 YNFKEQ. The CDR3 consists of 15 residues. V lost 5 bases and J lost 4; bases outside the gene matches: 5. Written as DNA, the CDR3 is TGTGCCAGCAGCGGGGCAGCGGGAGGGTACAATGAGCAGTTCTTC. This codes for CASSGAAGGYNEQFF.

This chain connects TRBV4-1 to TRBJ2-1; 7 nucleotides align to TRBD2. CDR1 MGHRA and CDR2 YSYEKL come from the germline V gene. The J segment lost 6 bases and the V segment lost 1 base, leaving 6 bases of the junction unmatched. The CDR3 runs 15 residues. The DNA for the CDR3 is TGCGCCAGCAGCCAAGGACTAGGACTAGTCAATGAGCAGTTCTTC. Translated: CASSQGLGLVNEQFF.

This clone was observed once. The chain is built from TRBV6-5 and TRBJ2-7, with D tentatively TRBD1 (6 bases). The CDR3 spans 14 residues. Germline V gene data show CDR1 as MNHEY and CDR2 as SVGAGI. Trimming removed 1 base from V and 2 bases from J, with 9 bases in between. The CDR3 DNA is TGTGCCAGCAGTTACTATGCAGGGGCCTACGAGCAGTACTTC. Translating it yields CASSYYAGAYEQYF.

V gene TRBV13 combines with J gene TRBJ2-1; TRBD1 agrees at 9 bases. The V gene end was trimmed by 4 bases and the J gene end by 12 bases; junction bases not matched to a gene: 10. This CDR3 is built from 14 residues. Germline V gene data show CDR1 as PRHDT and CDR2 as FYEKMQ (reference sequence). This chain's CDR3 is CASSWVDRGGGQFF. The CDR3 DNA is TGTGCCAGCAGCTGGGTGGACAGGGGAGGCGGGCAGTTCTTC.

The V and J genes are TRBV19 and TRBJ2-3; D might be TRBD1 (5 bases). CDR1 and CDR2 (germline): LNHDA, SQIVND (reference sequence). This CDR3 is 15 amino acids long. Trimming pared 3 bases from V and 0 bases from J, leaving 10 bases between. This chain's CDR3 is CASSIRTTSTDTQYF. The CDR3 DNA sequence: TGTGCCAGTAGTATTCGGACAACTAGCACAGATACGCAGTATTTT.

The CDR3 bases are TGTGCCAGCAGCTTAGGACAGGTCTCCTACGAGCAGTACTTC. This translates into CASSLGQVSYEQYF. V is TRBV11-2 and J is TRBJ2-7; D perhaps matches TRBD1 (6 bases). Germline CDR1 SGHAT, CDR2 FQNNGV. V shed 1 base and J shed 0 bases, with 7 bases lying between them. CDR3 size: 14 residues.

The chain's CDR3 is CSVDWGRGGELFF. The CDR3 DNA is TGCAGCGTTGATTGGGGGCGCGGCGGGGAGCTGTTTTTT. V and J are TRBV29-1 and TRBJ2-2, with D perhaps TRBD1 (6 bases). The CDR3 has 13 amino acids. Trimming shortened V by 3 bases and J by 7 bases, and 12 bases separated the two germline ends. From germline, CDR1 is SQVTM and CDR2 ANQGSEA.

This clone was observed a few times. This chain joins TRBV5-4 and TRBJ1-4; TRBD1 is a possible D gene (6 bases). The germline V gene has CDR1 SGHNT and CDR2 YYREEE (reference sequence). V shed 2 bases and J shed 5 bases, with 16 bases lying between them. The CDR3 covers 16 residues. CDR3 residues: CASSFRGAGINEKLFF. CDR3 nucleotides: TGTGCCAGCAGCTTTCGGGGGGCAGGGATAAATGAAAAACTGTTTTTT.

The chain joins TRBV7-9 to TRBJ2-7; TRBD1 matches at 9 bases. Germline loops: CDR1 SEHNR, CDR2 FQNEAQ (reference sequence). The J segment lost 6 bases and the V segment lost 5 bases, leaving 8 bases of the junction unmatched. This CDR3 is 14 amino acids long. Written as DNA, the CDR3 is TGTGCCAGCAGCCGGGACAGGGTTGTTGGCGAGCAGTACTTC. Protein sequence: CASSRDRVVGEQYF.

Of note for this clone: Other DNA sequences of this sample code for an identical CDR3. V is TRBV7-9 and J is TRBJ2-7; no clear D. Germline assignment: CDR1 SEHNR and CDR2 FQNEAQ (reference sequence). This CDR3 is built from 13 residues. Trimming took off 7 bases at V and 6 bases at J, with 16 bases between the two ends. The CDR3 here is CASTTPGPGEQYF. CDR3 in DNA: TGTGCCAGCACCACCCCGGGTCCCGGCGAGCAGTACTTC. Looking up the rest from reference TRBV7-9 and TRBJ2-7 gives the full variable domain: DTGVSQNPRHKITKRGQNVTFRCDPISEHNRLYWYRQTLGQGPEFLTYFQNEAQLEKSRLLSDRFSAERPKGSFSTLEIQRTEQGDSAMYLCASTTPGPGEQYFGPGTRLTVT.

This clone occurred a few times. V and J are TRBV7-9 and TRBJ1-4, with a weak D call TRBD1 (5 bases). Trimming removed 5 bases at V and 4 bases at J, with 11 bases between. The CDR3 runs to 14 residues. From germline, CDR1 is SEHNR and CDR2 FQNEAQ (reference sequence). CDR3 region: CASSLGTDNEKLFF. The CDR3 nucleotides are TGTGCCAGCAGCCTCGGGACTGATAATGAAAAACTGTTTTTT.

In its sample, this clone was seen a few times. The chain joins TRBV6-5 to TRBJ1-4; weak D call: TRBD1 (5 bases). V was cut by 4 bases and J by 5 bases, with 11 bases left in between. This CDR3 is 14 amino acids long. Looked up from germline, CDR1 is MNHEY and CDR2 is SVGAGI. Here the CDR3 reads CASSSFWGNEKLFF. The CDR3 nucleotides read TGTGCCAGCAGTTCCTTCTGGGGCAATGAAAAACTGTTTTTT.

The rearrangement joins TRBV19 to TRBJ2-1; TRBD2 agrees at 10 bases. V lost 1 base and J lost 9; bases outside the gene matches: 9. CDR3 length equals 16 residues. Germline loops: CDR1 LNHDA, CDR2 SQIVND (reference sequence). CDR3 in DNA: TGTGCCAGTAGTATAGTAGGAGTAGCGGGAGGAGTTGAGCAGTTCTTC. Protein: CASSIVGVAGGVEQFF.

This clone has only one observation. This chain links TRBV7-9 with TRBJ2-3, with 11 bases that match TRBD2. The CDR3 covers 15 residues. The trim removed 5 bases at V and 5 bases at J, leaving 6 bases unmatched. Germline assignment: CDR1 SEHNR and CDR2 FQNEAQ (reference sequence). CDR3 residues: CASSQYSGGEDTQYF. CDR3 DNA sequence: TGTGCCAGCAGCCAATATAGCGGGGGGGAAGATACGCAGTATTTT.

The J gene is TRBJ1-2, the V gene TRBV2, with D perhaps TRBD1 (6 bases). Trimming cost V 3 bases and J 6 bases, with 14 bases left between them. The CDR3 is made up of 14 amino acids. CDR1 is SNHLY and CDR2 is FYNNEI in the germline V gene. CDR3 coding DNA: TGTGCCAGCAGTGACAGGGGAGATTTGCATGGCTACACCTTC. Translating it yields CASSDRGDLHGYTF.

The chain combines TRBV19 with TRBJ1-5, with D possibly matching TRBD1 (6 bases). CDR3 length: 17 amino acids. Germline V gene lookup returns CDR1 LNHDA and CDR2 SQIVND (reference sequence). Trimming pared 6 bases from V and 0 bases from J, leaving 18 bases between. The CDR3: CASRTGIGGNSNQPQHF. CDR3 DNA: TGTGCCAGTAGGACAGGCATCGGGGGGAATAGCAATCAGCCCCAGCATTTT.

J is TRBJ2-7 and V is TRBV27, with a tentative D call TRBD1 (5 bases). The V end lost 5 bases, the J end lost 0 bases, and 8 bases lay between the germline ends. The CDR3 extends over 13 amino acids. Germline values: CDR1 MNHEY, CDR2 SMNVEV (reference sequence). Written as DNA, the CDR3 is TGTGCCAGCAGTGTGACAGCCTCCTACGAGCAGTACTTC. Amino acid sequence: CASSVTASYEQYF.

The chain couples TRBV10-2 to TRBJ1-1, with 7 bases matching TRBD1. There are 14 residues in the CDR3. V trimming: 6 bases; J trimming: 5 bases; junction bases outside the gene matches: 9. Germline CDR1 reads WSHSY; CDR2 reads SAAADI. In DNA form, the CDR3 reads TGCGCCAGCAGATTCCTTGACAGGGCGACTGAAGCTTTCTTT. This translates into CASRFLDRATEAFF.

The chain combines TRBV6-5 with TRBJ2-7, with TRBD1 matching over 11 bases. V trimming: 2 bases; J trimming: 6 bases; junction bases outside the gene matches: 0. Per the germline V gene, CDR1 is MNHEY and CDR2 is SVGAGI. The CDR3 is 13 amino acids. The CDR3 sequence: CASSYGTGGEQYF. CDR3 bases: TGTGCCAGCAGTTACGGGACAGGGGGCGAGCAGTACTTC.

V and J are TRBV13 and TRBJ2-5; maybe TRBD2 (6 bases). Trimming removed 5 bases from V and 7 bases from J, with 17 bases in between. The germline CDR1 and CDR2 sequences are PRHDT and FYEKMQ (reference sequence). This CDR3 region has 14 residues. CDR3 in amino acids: CASSPKGTSGTQYF. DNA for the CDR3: TGTGCCAGCAGCCCCAAGGGGACTTCAGGGACCCAGTACTTC.